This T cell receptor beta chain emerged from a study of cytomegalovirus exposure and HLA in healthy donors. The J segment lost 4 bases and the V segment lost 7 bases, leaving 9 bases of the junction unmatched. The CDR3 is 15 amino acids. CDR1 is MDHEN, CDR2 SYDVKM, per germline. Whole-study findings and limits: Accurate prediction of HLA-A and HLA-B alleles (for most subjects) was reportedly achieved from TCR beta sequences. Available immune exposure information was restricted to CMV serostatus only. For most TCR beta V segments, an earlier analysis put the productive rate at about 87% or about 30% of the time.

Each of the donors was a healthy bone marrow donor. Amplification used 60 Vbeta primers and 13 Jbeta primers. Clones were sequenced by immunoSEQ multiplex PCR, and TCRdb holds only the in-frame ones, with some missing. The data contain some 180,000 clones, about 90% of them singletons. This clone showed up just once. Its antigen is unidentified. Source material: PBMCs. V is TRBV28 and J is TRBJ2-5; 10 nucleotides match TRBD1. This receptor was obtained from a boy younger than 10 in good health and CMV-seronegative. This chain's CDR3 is CASTQDRGDRETQYF. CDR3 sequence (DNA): TGTGCCAGCACCCAGGACAGGGGGGATAGAGAGACCCAGTACTTC.